The 22 T cell receptor beta chains in this list originate from one sample, sequenced in a study of T cell repertoires in cytomegalovirus infection. A single record per CDR3 protein comes from TCRdb applying MiXCR to the reads. This sample carries around 180,000 distinct CDR3 sequences, roughly a fifth of them seen once, and the ten largest clones take 2.5% to 3%. The sample was PBMCs. The receptor source for this set is a human donor in good health (CMV status not recorded). Some clones in this sample may be carry-over from other donors' samples.

There are a few counts of this clonotype. This chain links TRBV6-2 or TRBV6-3 with TRBJ2-7, with D possibly matching TRBD2 (6 bases). The germline V gene encodes CDR1 MNHEY and CDR2 SVGEGT. CDR3 size: 18 residues. V lost 7 bases to trimming and J lost 0 bases, with 25 bases between them. CDR3 coding DNA: TGTGCCAGCACCAAAGGAACCCAGGTGCGGAGGGGCTCCTACGAGCAGTACTTC. Translating it yields CASTKGTQVRRGSYEQYF.

CDR3 DNA: TGTGCCAGCAGCCCCAGGACTAGCGGGGGGGACACAGATACGCAGTATTTT. Its protein product is CASSPRTSGGDTDTQYF. This sequence joins TRBV7-3 and TRBJ2-3, with 15 nucleotides matching TRBD2. The CDR3 loop spans 17 amino acids. CDR1 and CDR2 (germline): SGHTA, FQGTGA. V trimming: 5 bases; J trimming: 2 bases; junction bases outside the gene matches: 5.

The V and J genes are TRBV6-2 or TRBV6-3 and TRBJ2-5, with 9 positions matching TRBD2. With 7 bases clipped from V and 5 bases from J, the junction kept 8 bases outside the gene matches. The CDR3 runs to 14 residues. The germline V gene encodes CDR1 MNHEY and CDR2 SVGEGT. In DNA form, the CDR3 reads TGTGCCAGCAAACGAGCGGGAGGTGTTGAGACCCAGTACTTC. It yields the protein CASKRAGGVETQYF.

V and J are TRBV5-4 and TRBJ1-1, with a possible D match to TRBD1 (5 bases). The CDR3 totals 15 residues. With 0 bases removed from V and 1 base from J, the gap between germline ends came to 10 bases. The germline gives CDR1 SGHNT, CDR2 YYREEE (reference sequence). CDR3 coding DNA: TGTGCCAGCAGCTTGGCCAAGGGACCGAACACTGAAGCTTTCTTT. Encoded protein: CASSLAKGPNTEAFF.

The chain couples TRBV19 to TRBJ1-1; a possible D gene is TRBD1 (5 bases). Germline CDR1 reads LNHDA; CDR2 reads SQIVND (reference sequence). Trimming removed 6 bases from V and 4 bases from J, with 21 bases in between. This CDR3 has 16 residues. CDR3 bases: TGTGCCAGTAGGGTCCCGTTTATAGGGGCGGGCACTGAAGCTTTCTTT. Its protein product is CASRVPFIGAGTEAFF.

This clonotype was counted between two and nine times. The CDR3 loop reads CASSVDGGVQPQHF. In nucleotides, the CDR3 is TGTGCCAGCAGTGTCGATGGAGGCGTACAGCCCCAGCATTTT. V usage is TRBV28 and J usage is TRBJ1-5; D call uncertain. The germline CDR1 and CDR2 sequences are MDHEN and SYDVKM. With 5 bases removed from V and 7 bases from J, the gap between germline ends came to 15 bases. The CDR3 has 14 amino acids.

The CDR3 DNA reads as TGTGCCAGCTCACCCCTGAGCGGAGGCGAGCAGTACTTC. Encoded protein: CASSPLSGGEQYF. This rearrangement joins TRBV18 to TRBJ2-7, with TRBD2 as a possible D gene (5 bases). V was cut by 3 bases and J by 6 bases, with 12 bases left in between. Looked up from germline, CDR1 is KGHSH and CDR2 is LQKENI. This CDR3 region has 13 residues. Looking up the rest from reference TRBV18 and TRBJ2-7 gives the full variable domain: NAGVMQNPRHLVRRRGQEARLRCSPMKGHSHVYWYRQLPEEGLKFMVYLQKENIIDESGMPKERFSAEFPKEGPSILRIQQVVRGDSAAYFCASSPLSGGEQYFGPGTRLTVT.

This clonotype was recorded at least ten times. The J gene is TRBJ1-2, the V gene TRBV12-3 or TRBV12-4; the D gene is possibly TRBD1 (5 bases). Trimming cost V 1 base and J 3 bases, with 9 bases left between them. CDR3 size: 14 residues. This chain's CDR3 is CASSLDRLDYGYTF. The CDR3 bases are TGTGCCAGCAGTTTAGACAGGCTGGACTATGGCTACACCTTC.

The CDR3, as DNA: TGTGCCAGCAAAAGGGCCGGGGGGAACACTGAAGCTTTCTTT. This encodes CASKRAGGNTEAFF. J is TRBJ1-1 and V is TRBV28; possibly TRBD1 for D (5 bases). Trimming removed 7 bases from V and 1 base from J, with 13 bases in between. Germline loops: CDR1 MDHEN, CDR2 SYDVKM. The length of the CDR3 is 14 residues.

This clonotype appeared many times. This sequence joins TRBV11-2 and TRBJ2-5, with 13 bases fitting TRBD2. The ends lost 5 bases at V and 7 bases at J; junction bases unmatched: 10. This CDR3 is 16 amino acids long. CDR1 is SGHAT, CDR2 FQNNGV, per germline. CDR3 sequence: CASSRTSGGAQGTQYF. CDR3 bases: TGTGCCAGCAGCAGGACTAGCGGGGGAGCCCAGGGGACCCAGTACTTC.

This clonotype has more than one count but fewer than ten. This rearrangement joins TRBV6-6 to TRBJ1-2, with TRBD1 as a possible D gene (6 bases). This CDR3 comprises 13 residues. Germline V gene data show CDR1 as MNHNY and CDR2 as SVGAGI (reference sequence). V lost 2 bases and J lost 10, with 14 bases in between. The CDR3 is CASSYGTPADYTF. The CDR3 region has the DNA TGTGCCAGCAGTTACGGGACACCCGCCGACTACACCTTC.

The chain couples TRBV7-6 to TRBJ2-7, with D perhaps TRBD2 (6 bases). Germline V gene lookup returns CDR1 SGHVS and CDR2 FNYEAQ. The CDR3 runs 15 residues. V lost 3 bases, J lost 1 base, and 13 bases lay in between. The CDR3, as DNA: TGTGCCAGCAGCTTTGAGTTTGGGGGGTCCTACGAGCAGTACTTC. Translating gives CASSFEFGGSYEQYF.

CDR3: CASSTYQTGSNQPQHF. The CDR3 DNA sequence: TGTGCCAGCAGCACGTATCAGACAGGTAGCAATCAGCCCCAGCATTTT. The rearrangement joins TRBV7-2 to TRBJ1-5, with D tentatively TRBD1 (6 bases). Trimming took 5 bases from V and 0 from J, leaving 14 bases between them. CDR1 SGHTA and CDR2 FQGNSA come from the germline V gene. The CDR3 length is 16 residues.

In this sample, this clonotype turned up a few times. This chain links TRBV5-6 with TRBJ2-2; no clear D. The germline V gene encodes CDR1 SGHDT and CDR2 YYEEEE. Trimming cost V 5 bases and J 7 bases, with 15 bases left between them. This CDR3 contains 14 residues. The CDR3 DNA reads as TGTGCCAGCAGTGAACGAGTTGGTGGCGGGGAGCTGTTTTTT. Translated, it gives CASSERVGGGELFF.

V usage is TRBV6-2 or TRBV6-3 and J usage is TRBJ2-1; TRBD2 aligns across 12 bases. The V gene end was trimmed by 6 bases and the J gene end by 4 bases; junction bases not matched to a gene: 7. This CDR3 region has 16 residues. Germline CDR1 is MNHEY and CDR2 is SVGEGT. CDR3 region: CASRSRGLAGYNEQFF. CDR3 in DNA: TGTGCCAGCAGGTCCCGGGGACTAGCGGGTTACAATGAGCAGTTCTTC.

The J gene is TRBJ2-1, the V gene TRBV7-3, with D possibly matching TRBD2 (6 bases). The CDR3 length is 15 residues. V was shortened by 4 bases and J by 3 bases, with 13 bases between the two germline ends. Germline CDR1 SGHTA, CDR2 FQGTGA. CDR3 DNA sequence: TGTGCCAGCAGCTCCGCAGGGACTGGCTACAATGAGCAGTTCTTC. This gives the protein CASSSAGTGYNEQFF.

In this sample, this clonotype turned up a few times. The CDR3 DNA is TGTGCCAGCAGCCCCGGAAGCGAGTTTTCACCCCTCCACTTT. Its protein is CASSPGSEFSPLHF. V usage is TRBV7-2 and J usage is TRBJ1-6; D ambiguous. CDR1 is SGHTA and CDR2 is FQGNSA in the germline V gene. The CDR3 runs to 14 residues. V was trimmed by 5 bases and J by 9 bases, leaving 14 bases between them.

The chain employs TRBV5-5 and TRBJ1-1; 8 bases are shared with TRBD1. V was clipped by 0 bases and J by 10 bases; unmatched bases: 5. Germline-derived CDR1 and CDR2 are SGHKS and YYEKEE (reference sequence). There are 13 residues in the CDR3. The CDR3 region is CASSLASGTGAFF. The CDR3 DNA follows: TGTGCCAGCAGCTTGGCATCGGGGACAGGAGCTTTCTTT. The full variable domain, rest sourced from reference TRBV5-5 and TRBJ1-1, is DAGVTQSPTHLIKTRGQQVTLRCSPISGHKSVSWYQQVLGQGPQFIFQYYEKEERGRGNFPDRFSARQFPNYSSELNVNALLLGDSALYLCASSLASGTGAFFGQGTRLTVV.

This clonotype has more than one count but fewer than ten. The chain couples TRBV12-3 or TRBV12-4 to TRBJ2-5, with 8 bases lining up with TRBD2. This CDR3 contains 15 residues. With V trimmed by 2 bases and J by 4 bases, 6 bases remained unmatched. Written as DNA, the CDR3 is TGTGCCAGCAGTTTAAATCGGGGGGGGGGAGAGACCCAGTACTTC. This encodes CASSLNRGGGETQYF.

The chain has TRBV20-1 and TRBJ2-4, with TRBD1 identical over 8 bases. The CDR3 consists of 16 residues. Trimming cost V 5 bases and J 0 bases; bases outside gene matches: 9. Germline V gene data show CDR1 as DFQATT and CDR2 as SNEGSKA (reference sequence). DNA of the CDR3: TGCAGTGCTTCAATGACAGGGGACCTAGCCAAAAACATTCAGTACTTC. Encoded protein: CSASMTGDLAKNIQYF.

This clonotype was seen more than once but under ten times. CDR3 residues: CASSLAGGGTVETQYF. In nucleotides, the CDR3 is TGTGCCAGCAGCTTAGCTGGCGGGGGGACCGTTGAGACCCAGTACTTC. The rearrangement joins TRBV7-9 to TRBJ2-5; 8 positions match TRBD2. V was clipped by 0 bases and J by 5 bases; unmatched bases: 8. Germline lookup yields CDR1 SEHNR and CDR2 FQNEAQ (reference sequence). This CDR3 comprises 16 residues.

A few counts support this clonotype. The V gene is TRBV18, the J gene TRBJ1-2, with 8 bases that match TRBD1. This CDR3 comprises 11 residues. CDR1 and CDR2 from the germline V gene are KGHSH and LQKENI. V was clipped by 6 bases and J by 12 bases; unmatched bases: 6. The CDR3 here is CASSGGQADTF. CDR3 bases: TGTGCCAGCTCGGGGGGACAGGCGGACACCTTC.